The sequence of this T cell receptor (beta chain) was determined in a study of T-cell memory formation after mild COVID-19 (TCRdb year 2021). Regarding the study in general: TCR sequence clusters from the two donors were largely donor specific. In a couple of donors, T-cell clones that expanded and contracted after mild COVID-19 were tracked by sequencing TCRalpha and TCRbeta repertoires over time. The cohort was made up of two young adult volunteers, one female and one male, who were previously healthy.

To note about this clonotype: Its antigen remains unidentified. Base qualities are not at hand, and no much larger clone is one base apart.

Beyond this particular receptor, the publication reports: Some responding clones were found in pre-infection memory, which suggests that pre-existing cross-reactive memory T cells took part in the SARS-CoV-2 response. The study covered only a couple of mild cases, and larger cohorts including severe cases with pre-infection samples were considered necessary. Balanced CD4/CD8 phenotypes were observed for clones contracting from day 15 to 85, whereas a bias towards CD4+ was observed for a second wave of clones expanding from day 15 to 37. Contracting CD4+ clones were located mainly in the CM and EM memory subsets, whereas CD8+ clones were found to be enriched in EMRA. SARS-CoV-2 specificity was not confirmed for the second-wave clones peaking on day 37.

TCRdb lists the instrument as Illumina NovaSeq 6000. cDNA libraries for TCRalpha and TCRbeta were prepared by 5'RACE using constant-segment primers, with sample barcodes and unique molecular identifiers added. Trizol reagent was used to extract RNA from every sample. Libraries were amplified in two PCR steps, with a second sample barcode and Illumina TruSeq adapters added in the second step. Sequencing of libraries was performed on an Illumina NovaSeq with 2 x 150 bp paired-end reads. In the source study's methods: With migec v1.2.7, reads were demultiplexed and then collapsed into UMI-guided consensus sequences. Using mixcr v2.1.11, UMI consensuses were aligned to TRA and TRB V and J templates and then assembled into clonotypes. Clonotypes were classified as expanded or contracted when called significant by both edgeR and NoisET, with noise models trained on biological replicates. edgeR calls used a false discovery rate-adjusted p below 0.01 and a log2 fold-change threshold of 1. As an exploratory analysis of dynamics, PCA with hierarchical clustering was applied to max-normalized trajectories of the 1000 most abundant clonotypes. Separately sequenced CD4+ and CD8+ repertoires were used to assign the CD4 or CD8 phenotype of responding clones. The raw public reads went through TCRdb reprocessing: fastp at Q25, MiXCR clone calling, in-frame beta chains kept. Under each unique CDR3 protein, matching rows form one entry showing the most common genes and DNA. These V and J calls originate from TCRdb's pipeline instead of the authors' own analysis. Recorded for this sample are 430,000 or so distinct CDR3 sequences; around 27% of them occurred a single time. Of the sample, 9.5% to 15% is held by the ten largest clones.

Ficoll-Paque density gradient centrifugation was used to isolate PBMCs. The receptor was isolated from an adult woman who had mild COVID-19 (a few samples of this study predate the infection). The sample titles of this study are shuffled in the database, so cell type and time point are left out; the donor was told from shared clones. Material: PBMCs or a T cell subset sorted from them (not recorded which).

The CDR3 corresponds to CATTEGSGELFF. In nucleotide form, the sequence is TGTGCCACCACTGAGGGTTCCGGGGAGCTGTTTTTT. The rearranged chain carries TRBV24-1 and TRBJ2-2, with TRBD2 as a weak D call on 5 bases. Taken from the germline V gene, the CDR1 and CDR2 loops are KGHDR and SFDVKD. From the cysteine through the phenylalanine, the CDR3 covers 12 amino acids. CDR3 DNA only is kept here, 36 bases in frame from base 1. V loses 8 bases of germline sequence and J loses 6 bases, and the interval between the two ends is 9 bases.